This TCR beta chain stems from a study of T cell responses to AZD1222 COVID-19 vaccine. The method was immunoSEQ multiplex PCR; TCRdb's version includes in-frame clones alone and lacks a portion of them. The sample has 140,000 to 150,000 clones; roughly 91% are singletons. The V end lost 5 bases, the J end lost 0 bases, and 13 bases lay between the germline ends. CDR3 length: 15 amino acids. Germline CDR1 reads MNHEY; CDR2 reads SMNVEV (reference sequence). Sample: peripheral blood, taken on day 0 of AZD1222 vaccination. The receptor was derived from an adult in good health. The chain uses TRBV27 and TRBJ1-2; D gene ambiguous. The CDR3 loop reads CASSPRERANYGYTF. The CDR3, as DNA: TGTGCCAGCAGTCCGCGGGAGAGAGCTAACTATGGCTACACCTTC.